Reported below is one TCR beta chain. The data derive from a study of T cell changes during pregnancy in multiple sclerosis. The assay was immunoSEQ multiplex PCR, and TCRdb's table has in-frame clones only and misses some. The repertoire consists of 37,000 or so clones, with about 89% occurring once and the leading ten covering roughly 0.48%. V was pared by 4 bases and J by 2 bases, with 16 bases between. Looked up from germline, CDR1 is SGHRS and CDR2 is YFSETQ. The CDR3 has 15 residues. The rearrangement links TRBV5-1 to TRBJ2-7, with D maybe TRBD2 (7 bases). The source was CD4+ T cells from peripheral blood mononuclear cells, collected in the first trimester of pregnancy. The source of this sequence is a female donor with multiple sclerosis, enrolled in a pregnancy study. The CDR3: CASSPGGTIPYEQYF. The CDR3 DNA reads TGCGCCAGCAGCCCCGGGGGGACAATTCCCTACGAGCAGTACTTC.